This TCR beta chain stems from a study of naive and memory T cell subsets. TCR cDNA received a 3' ligated oligonucleotide that carried a UMI. Amplification of ligated cDNA took four PCR rounds with SP2 and nested alpha and beta constant primers. Each CDR3 protein gets one entry after TCRdb re-called the 5' RACE reads with MiXCR. The sample contains more than 45,000 distinct CDR3 sequences, 7.2% of which appear only once. This clonotype was seen a few times. CDR3 size: 12 residues. The germline gives CDR1 MDHEN, CDR2 SYDVKM. The V gene end was trimmed by 1 base and the J gene end by 12 bases; junction bases not matched to a gene: 2.

The V and J genes are TRBV28 and TRBJ2-4, with TRBD2 matching 8 bases. The receptor was derived from a male donor in good health. CDR3 DNA: TGTGCCAGCAGTTTATCCGGGAGGGGTCAGTACTTC. Amino acid sequence: CASSLSGRGQYF.